This T cell receptor beta chain was obtained from a study of OX40 agonist ivuxolimab in advanced cancers. Study overall: Antecedent anti-PD-1, anti-PD-L1 or anti-CTLA-4 therapy was permissible, with 35% to 40% having received some. Partial responses were observed in three patients, of whom one had hepatocellular carcinoma and two had cutaneous melanoma.

This CDR3 comprises 15 residues. The germline CDR1 and CDR2 sequences are MDHEN and SYDVKM. V was trimmed by 5 bases and J by 1 base, leaving 14 bases between them. The repertoire was sequenced with immunoSEQ multiplex PCR; TCRdb's copy has only in-frame clones and lacks some. The sample holds about 16,000 clones, about 86% seen once. The source of this sequence is an adult with an advanced solid tumor such as melanoma, head and neck, liver or kidney cancer. The sequences come from CD4+ or CD8+ T cells sorted from blood, collected in a trial of the OX40 agonist ivuxolimab. The chain combines TRBV28 with TRBJ2-5, with D possibly matching TRBD1 (6 bases). CDR3 in DNA: TGTGCCAGCAGTCCTTGGACAGTCTCCCAAGAGACCCAGTACTTC. Its protein is CASSPWTVSQETQYF. Looking up the rest from reference TRBV28 and TRBJ2-5 gives the full variable domain: DVKVTQSSRYLVKRTGEKVFLECVQDMDHENMFWYRQDPGLGLRLIYFSYDVKMKEKGDIPEGYSVSREKKERFSLILESASTNQTSMYLCASSPWTVSQETQYFGPGTRLLVL.